Presented here are 27 T cell receptor beta chains from one specimen sequenced in a study of OX40 agonist ivuxolimab in advanced cancers. TCRdb keeps only in-frame clones here, not all; method: immunoSEQ multiplex PCR. The sample comprises over 95,000 clones, around 96% of which are singletons, and around 2% rests with the top ten. The sequenced sample was CD4+ or CD8+ T cells sorted from blood, obtained in a trial of the OX40 agonist ivuxolimab. All receptors derive from an adult with an advanced solid tumor such as melanoma, head and neck, liver or kidney cancer.

The chain couples TRBV7-9 to TRBJ2-7; D could derive from TRBD1 or TRBD2 (5 bases each). Per germline, CDR1 SEHNR and CDR2 FQNEAQ (reference sequence). The CDR3 contains 14 residues. The ends were cut back, 5 bases at V and 3 bases at J, with 14 bases in the middle. Here the CDR3 reads CASSGTGTHYEQYF. CDR3 DNA sequence: TGTGCCAGCAGCGGAACCGGGACGCACTACGAGCAGTACTTC.

The gene calls are TRBV15 and TRBJ2-5; 9 nucleotides line up with TRBD2. The J segment lost 0 bases and the V segment lost 2 bases, leaving 1 base of the junction unmatched. The germline V gene has CDR1 LNHNV and CDR2 YYDKDF (reference sequence). The CDR3 spans 15 residues. The CDR3 DNA sequence: TGTGCCACCAGCAGACTAGCGGGGTACCAAGAGACCCAGTACTTC. Residues: CATSRLAGYQETQYF.

The sample holds one count of this clone. The chain combines TRBV11-2 with TRBJ2-2; D ambiguous. The CDR3 covers 16 residues. V was trimmed by 0 bases and J by 7 bases, leaving 15 bases between them. CDR1 and CDR2 from the germline V gene are SGHAT and FQNNGV. The CDR3 is CASSLDWRARDGELFF. Here the CDR3 DNA reads TGTGCCAGCAGCTTAGATTGGCGCGCACGAGACGGGGAGCTGTTTTTT.

This rearrangement joins TRBV11-2 to TRBJ1-1; 9 positions agree with TRBD1. The CDR3 covers 14 residues. The germline V gene has CDR1 SGHAT and CDR2 FQNNGV. Unmatched junction bases numbered 3, after V lost 2 bases and J lost 5 bases. CDR3 amino acids: CASSLIGQGTEAFF. The CDR3 nucleotides are TGTGCCAGCAGCTTAATCGGACAGGGGACTGAAGCTTTCTTT.

The gene calls are TRBV7-8 and TRBJ2-5, with D tentatively TRBD2 (6 bases). Germline CDR1 and CDR2: SGHVS and FQNEAQ. V shed 5 bases and J shed 4 bases, with 17 bases lying between them. This CDR3 is 15 amino acids long. CDR3 in amino acids: CASSPGGSSRETQYF. CDR3 coding DNA: TGTGCCAGCAGCCCTGGAGGGTCCTCCAGAGAGACCCAGTACTTC.

The V and J genes are TRBV29-1 and TRBJ2-3; either TRBD1 or TRBD2 may fit D (5 bases each). Germline V gene lookup returns CDR1 SQVTM and CDR2 ANQGSEA. This CDR3 is 15 amino acids long. V was shortened by 1 base and J by 1 base, with 12 bases between the two germline ends. The CDR3 nucleotides are TGCAGCGTTGAAGGCGGGCAGGGTGGCACAGATACGCAGTATTTT. Translating gives CSVEGGQGGTDTQYF.

The chain combines TRBV7-8 with TRBJ2-2, with D tentatively TRBD2 (6 bases). CDR3 length: 16 residues. Germline CDR1 reads SGHVS; CDR2 reads FQNEAQ. The V end lost 1 base, the J end lost 3 bases, and 12 bases lay between the germline ends. CDR3: CASSLVIGGDTGELFF. The CDR3 region has the DNA TGTGCCAGCAGCTTAGTGATCGGGGGTGACACCGGGGAGCTGTTTTTT.

This rearrangement joins TRBV9 to TRBJ2-5; D is unresolved. Germline loops: CDR1 SGDLS, CDR2 YYNGEE. The CDR3 covers 14 residues. Trimming shortened V by 0 bases and J by 2 bases, and 8 bases separated the two germline ends. In DNA, the CDR3 is TGTGCCAGCAGCGTAGGCCAGAGACAAGAGACCCAGTACTTC. Translation: CASSVGQRQETQYF.

This clone appeared once. The chain is built from TRBV6-5 and TRBJ2-7; TRBD2 might be the D (7 bases). This CDR3 is built from 14 residues. Germline CDR1 reads MNHEY; CDR2 reads SVGAGI. Trimming took 1 base from V and 7 from J, leaving 14 bases between them. CDR3 coding DNA: TGTGCCAGCAGTTACTGGGAGGGGGTAAGAGAGCAGTACTTC. This sequence encodes CASSYWEGVREQYF.

For this clone: The sample contains more than one DNA sequence encoding this CDR3. The chain links TRBV6-5 to TRBJ2-7, with 7 bases lining up with TRBD1. Looked up from germline, CDR1 is MNHEY and CDR2 is SVGAGI. With V trimmed by 2 bases and J by 3 bases, 7 bases remained unmatched. The CDR3 has 15 amino acids. As DNA, the CDR3 is TGTGCCAGCAGTTACAGACAGGGTACTTACTACGAGCAGTACTTC. The encoded protein is CASSYRQGTYYEQYF.

The V and J genes are TRBV9 and TRBJ2-7, with 11 nucleotides matching TRBD2. Trimming at V came to 3 bases and at J to 4 bases, leaving 3 bases not matched to a gene. CDR3 size: 14 residues. CDR1 is SGDLS, CDR2 YYNGEE, per germline. The CDR3 nucleotides are TGTGCCAGCAGCGCGACTAGCGGGAAGTACGAGCAGTACTTC. Translation gives CASSATSGKYEQYF.

The sample holds one count of this clone. The V call is TRBV30, the J call TRBJ1-1; possibly TRBD1 for D (5 bases). V was shortened by 2 bases and J by 4 bases, with 11 bases between the two germline ends. Germline CDR1 is GTSNPN and CDR2 is SVGIG (reference sequence). This CDR3 has 13 residues. CDR3 DNA sequence: TGTGCCTGGAGTTGGGGGGAGCGCACTGAAGCTTTCTTT. It yields the protein CAWSWGERTEAFF. Using reference TRBV30 and TRBJ1-1 for the parts outside the CDR3, the full variable domain is SQTIHQWPATLVQPVGSPLSLECTVEGTSNPNLYWYRQAAGRGLQLLFYSVGIGQISSEVPQNLSASRPQDRQFILSSKKLLLSDSGFYLCAWSWGERTEAFFGQGTRLTVV.

The chain couples TRBV6-5 to TRBJ2-7; D ambiguous. This CDR3 region has 13 residues. CDR1 is MNHEY and CDR2 is SVGAGI in the germline V gene. V lost 5 bases to trimming and J lost 6 bases, with 14 bases between them. CDR3 nucleotide sequence: TGTGCCAGCAGTCTTACCGTCGATTCCGAGCAGTACTTC. Encoded protein: CASSLTVDSEQYF.

The V gene is TRBV27, the J gene TRBJ2-1, with TRBD2 identical over 10 bases. This CDR3 spans 15 amino acids. V was clipped by 2 bases and J by 10 bases; unmatched bases: 8. Per the germline V gene, CDR1 is MNHEY and CDR2 is SMNVEV (reference sequence). The DNA of the CDR3 is TGTGCCAGCAGTTTAACGGCTAGCGGGGGAGGGGAGCAGTTCTTC. The encoded protein is CASSLTASGGGEQFF.

CDR3 DNA sequence: TGTGCCAGCAGTCAACACCTGGAGTGGTACTTC. Residues: CASSQHLEWYF. V and J are TRBV27 and TRBJ2-7; D is ambiguous. This CDR3 region has 11 residues. Per germline, CDR1 MNHEY and CDR2 SMNVEV (reference sequence). Trimming left V 5 bases short and J 12 bases short, with 14 bases between.

J is TRBJ1-4 and V is TRBV28, with D uncertain. V was pared by 5 bases and J by 14 bases, with 15 bases between. The CDR3 runs 12 residues. The germline CDR1 and CDR2 sequences are MDHEN and SYDVKM. The CDR3 sequence: CASSPTTFVLFF. The CDR3 nucleotides are TGTGCCAGCAGTCCGACTACTTTTGTGCTGTTTTTT.

The rearrangement uses TRBV4-2 and TRBJ2-5, with 8 bases matching TRBD2. This CDR3 is built from 17 residues. From germline, CDR1 is LGHNA and CDR2 YNFKEQ. V shed 0 bases, J shed 5 bases, and the junction held 11 bases outside the gene matches. CDR3 sequence: CASSQDGPGLGAETQYF. CDR3 bases: TGTGCCAGCAGCCAAGATGGACCGGGACTAGGGGCGGAGACCCAGTACTTC.

This chain uses TRBV7-2 with TRBJ1-1, with D possibly TRBD1 on 5 matching bases. The ends were cut back, 1 base at V and 3 bases at J, with 9 bases in the middle. The CDR3 sequence is 14 residues long. From germline, CDR1 is SGHTA and CDR2 FQGNSA. CDR3 in DNA: TGTGCCAGCAGCTTAGTTGGGGCAGACACTGAAGCTTTCTTT. Translated, it gives CASSLVGADTEAFF.

The CDR3 sequence: CASSLSNEQFF. The DNA for the CDR3 is TGCGCCAGCAGCCTCTCCAATGAGCAGTTCTTC. The chain couples TRBV5-1 to TRBJ2-1; D call uncertain. Per the germline V gene, CDR1 is SGHRS and CDR2 is YFSETQ. The length of the CDR3 is 11 residues. Trimming cost V 4 bases and J 6 bases, with 5 bases left between them.

This chain uses TRBV19 with TRBJ1-4; 9 nucleotides agree with TRBD1. V was clipped by 4 bases and J by 0 bases; unmatched bases: 6. From germline, CDR1 is LNHDA and CDR2 SQIVND (reference sequence). The CDR3 has 17 residues. CDR3 region: CASSNRGHWATNEKLFF. DNA for the CDR3: TGTGCCAGTAGTAACAGGGGGCATTGGGCAACTAATGAAAAACTGTTTTTT.

The chain couples TRBV11-2 to TRBJ2-2; the D gene could be TRBD1 or TRBD2 (5 bases each). Between the trimmed V and J ends, which lost 5 bases and 13 bases, there was a span of 20 bases. This CDR3 region has 14 residues. Germline values: CDR1 SGHAT, CDR2 FQNNGV. CDR3 residues: CASSPRLISGPLFF. The CDR3 nucleotides read TGTGCCAGCAGCCCCCGACTAATATCGGGGCCGCTGTTTTTT.

This clone has a single count. The V and J genes are TRBV28 and TRBJ1-6; TRBD1 might be the D (6 bases). The CDR3 has 13 amino acids. CDR1 is MDHEN, CDR2 SYDVKM, per germline. V lost 6 bases and J 4 bases, leaving 7 bases between the germline ends. CDR3 sequence reads: CASRDSYNSPLHF. CDR3 DNA: TGTGCCAGCAGGGACAGTTATAATTCACCCCTCCACTTT.

The chain combines TRBV6-5 with TRBJ2-3; D ambiguous. Trimming took off 5 bases at V and 5 bases at J, with 11 bases between the two ends. In germline, CDR1 is MNHEY, CDR2 SVGAGI. This CDR3 contains 13 residues. CDR3 nucleotide sequence: TGTGCCAGCAGTCCGACCTCGGTAGATACGCAGTATTTT. Protein: CASSPTSVDTQYF.

To note about this clone: The junction does not match germline at one end; this may be a read error. The sample holds other DNA sequences that translate to the same CDR3. The chain is built from TRBV29-1 and TRBJ1-2; D unclear. The CDR3 length is 15 residues. Germline-derived CDR1 and CDR2 are SQVTM and ANQGSEA. CDR3 amino acids: CSVEDHDREDYGYTF. CDR3 nucleotides: TGCAGCGTTGAAGATCATGATAGGGAAGACTACGGCTACACCTTC.

The chain employs TRBV28 and TRBJ2-2; 9 nucleotides align to TRBD2. CDR1 is MDHEN, CDR2 SYDVKM, per germline. With V trimmed by 3 bases and J by 1 base, 9 bases remained unmatched. CDR3 length equals 18 residues. Here the CDR3 DNA reads TGTGCCAGCAGTTTGGGAGGAGAAGCGGGAGGGAACACCGGGGAGCTGTTTTTT. Translation gives CASSLGGEAGGNTGELFF.

The chain links TRBV7-3 to TRBJ1-1, with 11 bases aligning to TRBD1. CDR3 length equals 14 residues. Germline V gene lookup returns CDR1 SGHTA and CDR2 FQGTGA. Unmatched junction bases numbered 4, after V lost 5 bases and J lost 5 bases. This CDR3 is CASSIGTGGTEAFF. As DNA, the CDR3 is TGTGCCAGCAGCATCGGGACAGGGGGGACTGAAGCTTTCTTT. Filled out from reference TRBV7-3 and TRBJ1-1, the complete variable domain reads GAGVSQTPSNKVTEKGKYVELRCDPISGHTALYWYRQSLGQGPEFLIYFQGTGAADDSGLPNDRFFAVRPEGSVSTLKIQRTERGDSAVYLCASSIGTGGTEAFFGQGTRLTVV.

The rearrangement joins TRBV9 to TRBJ1-5, with 9 bases aligning to TRBD1. CDR1 is SGDLS and CDR2 is YYNGEE in the germline V gene. Trimming at V came to 0 bases and at J to 3 bases, leaving 4 bases not matched to a gene. The CDR3 sequence is 16 residues long. The CDR3 protein is CASSVGGDRDNQPQHF. The CDR3, as DNA: TGTGCCAGCAGCGTAGGGGGGGACAGGGACAATCAGCCCCAGCATTTT.